These T cell receptor beta chains were read from a single sample in a study of shared clonotypes between healthy human individuals. Assay used: immunoSEQ multiplex PCR; TCRdb lists only in-frame clones, some missing. Of some 2.3 million clones in the sample, 85% to 95% were seen once. The sequenced sample was naive CD4+ T cells from PBMCs. Source of these receptors: a man in his late teens or twenties in good health. Some clones in this sample may be carry-over from other donors' samples. Both conserved end residues are part of each CDR3. A D gene is named only where the DNA matches it firmly. Only some rows state a clone size, as once, few, many or a class for expanded clones.

v_call	j_call	d_call	clone_size	cdr3_nt	cdr3_aa
TRBV9	TRBJ2-7	-	-	TGTGCCAGCAGCCCGGGACGTCTCTACGAGCAGTACTTC	CASSPGRLYEQYF
TRBV6-5	TRBJ2-5	-	-	TGTGCCAGCAGTTACCATGACGGCTACCGGGGGGAGACCCAGTACTTC	CASSYHDGYRGETQYF
TRBV19	TRBJ1-1	TRBD1	-	TGTGCCAGTAGTAAGCCCCTTAACCGGGACAGGAACACTGAAGCTTTCTTT	CASSKPLNRDRNTEAFF
TRBV5-8	TRBJ1-2	-	once	TGTGCCAGCAGCTTACAGGGCTATGGCTACACCTTC	CASSLQGYGYTF
TRBV6-1	TRBJ2-4	-	-	TGTGCCAGCGGAGATTCTTGGACAGTTGGAAACATTCAGTACTTC	CASGDSWTVGNIQYF
TRBV6-1	TRBJ2-7	TRBD1	-	TGTGCCAGCAGCCCCCGGGACAGGGCCACCTACGAGCAGTACTTC	CASSPRDRATYEQYF
TRBV27	TRBJ2-3	-	-	TGTGCCAGCAGTTTAAAGATCGGTTGGCCGGGAGAAGATACGCAGTATTTT	CASSLKIGWPGEDTQYF
TRBV2	TRBJ2-7	TRBD1	-	TGTGCCAGCGTCATCGGGGACAGTACTTACGAGCAGTACTTC	CASVIGDSTYEQYF
TRBV7-3	TRBJ2-2	-	few	TGTGCCAGCAGCTCTACGACATCCGGGGAGCTGTTTTTT	CASSSTTSGELFF
TRBV7-2	TRBJ2-6	TRBD1	-	TGTGCCAGCAGCTTAGAACAGGGGTTCCCCAACGTCCTGACTTTC	CASSLEQGFPNVLTF
TRBV5-4	TRBJ1-5	TRBD1	once	TGTGCCAGCAGCTTAGGGGGCGGGAATCAGCCCCAGCATTTT	CASSLGGGNQPQHF
TRBV11-3	TRBJ2-5	TRBD2	-	TGTGCCAGCAGCACGGGACTAGCGGGAGTAGGAGAGACCCAGTACTTC	CASSTGLAGVGETQYF
TRBV18	TRBJ1-1	TRBD1	-	TGTGCCAGCTCACCACAGGCAGGGGGTACGAGCACTGAAGCTTTCTTT	CASSPQAGGTSTEAFF
TRBV29-1	TRBJ1-3	-	-	TGCAGCGTCCGTGGACGGTACTCTGGAAACACCATATATTTT	CSVRGRYSGNTIYF
TRBV28	TRBJ2-6	-	-	TGTGCCAGCAGGCGCCGGATTTCTGGGGCCAACGTCCTGACTTTC	CASRRRISGANVLTF
TRBV28	TRBJ1-3	TRBD1	-	TGTGCCAGCAGATCTACCGGGACAGGGAGTGGAAACACCATATATTTT	CASRSTGTGSGNTIYF
TRBV5-1	TRBJ2-5	TRBD2	-	TGCGCCAGCAGCTCGCCCTTGACTAGCGGGAGTTCTCGTCTACAAAAAGAGACCCAGTACTTC	CASSSPLTSGSSRLQKETQYF
TRBV6-5	TRBJ2-3	-	-	TGTGCCACGAAACCCCCCACAGATACGCAGTATTTT	CATKPPTDTQYF
TRBV19	TRBJ2-3	-	-	TGTGCCAGTAGTAGTCGAGTGGATACGCAGTATTTT	CASSSRVDTQYF
TRBV7-9	TRBJ1-1	-	-	TGTGCCAGCAGCTTAGGGGGGTCAGGCAGGGAGAACACTGAAGCTTTCTTT	CASSLGGSGRENTEAFF
TRBV5-1	TRBJ2-3	TRBD1	-	TGCGCCAGCAGCTTGGGACAGGGAGTGGCAGATACGCAGTATTTT	CASSLGQGVADTQYF
TRBV5-1	TRBJ2-3	-	once	TGCGCCAGCAGCTTGGGGTCAGGGGTGGCAGATACGCAGTATTTT	CASSLGSGVADTQYF
TRBV28	TRBJ2-5	-	-	TGTGCCAGCAGTCCACACGGTATCCAAGAGACCCAGTACTTC	CASSPHGIQETQYF
TRBV7-9	TRBJ2-3	TRBD2	once	TGTGCCAGCACCCGACTAGCTAGCACAGATACGCAGTATTTT	CASTRLASTDTQYF
TRBV6-5	TRBJ2-4	-	-	TGTGCCAGCAGTTACTCGAGGACCCCCGGCGACATTCAGTACTTC	CASSYSRTPGDIQYF
TRBV5-1	TRBJ2-7	TRBD2	-	TGCGCCAGCAGCTTGAGGACTAGCGTCTCCTACGAGCAGTACTTC	CASSLRTSVSYEQYF
TRBV6-6	TRBJ2-7	-	-	TGTGCCAGCAGTTACGGGCGGCGCCGCGACGACGAGCAGTACTTC	CASSYGRRRDDEQYF
TRBV7-9	TRBJ1-5	-	-	TGTGCCAGCAGCTTAGTAGGAGGCAATCAGCCCCAGCATTTT	CASSLVGGNQPQHF
TRBV28	TRBJ2-1	-	-	TGTGCCAGCACTAGGAGGGTGGGGCTAGGCAAATACAATGAGCAGTTCTTC	CASTRRVGLGKYNEQFF
TRBV7-9	TRBJ2-3	TRBD2	-	TGTGCCAGCGGAATAGCGGGCCCTTGGGGTGATACGCAGTATTTT	CASGIAGPWGDTQYF
TRBV4-3	TRBJ2-6	-	-	TGCGCCAGCAGCCAGGGGTACAGGTTCAACTCTGGGGCCAACGTCCTGACTTTC	CASSQGYRFNSGANVLTF
TRBV27	TRBJ1-4	TRBD1	-	TGTGCCAGCAGTTACCGGGACAGGCACGGAAAACTGTTTTTT	CASSYRDRHGKLFF
TRBV5-1	TRBJ2-6	TRBD1	-	TGCGCCAGCAGCCCCGCTAATACGGGACAGGCCAACTCTGGGGCCAACGTCCTGACTTTC	CASSPANTGQANSGANVLTF
TRBV2	TRBJ2-1	TRBD2	-	TGTGCCAGCAGTCCCTCGCGGGAGGGGTCCAATGAGCAGTTCTTC	CASSPSREGSNEQFF
TRBV5-1	TRBJ2-1	-	-	TGCGCCAGCAGTACGGCGGGGAGGGGGCCCTACAATGAGCAGTTCTTC	CASSTAGRGPYNEQFF
TRBV7-7	TRBJ1-1	TRBD1	-	TGTGCCAGCAGCCCCGCATTGGGGGACAGGGGCGGAAGCACTGAAGCTTTCTTT	CASSPALGDRGGSTEAFF
TRBV5-6	TRBJ2-7	TRBD2	-	TGTGCCAGCACCCTGGGACTAGCGGGAGGGCACTACGAGCAGTACTTC	CASTLGLAGGHYEQYF
TRBV2	TRBJ1-2	-	-	TGTGCCAGCCAGCCGAGGGACGGCTACACCTTC	CASQPRDGYTF
TRBV11-3	TRBJ2-7	TRBD1	-	TGTGCCAGCAGCTTAACACGGACAGGGACTGACTTC	CASSLTRTGTDF